This TCR beta chain emerged from a study of T cell responses to AZD1222 COVID-19 vaccine (dated by TCRdb to the early 2020s). Some background on the complete study: TCR sequencing was performed for about 240 trial participants, of whom some 200 were given two doses of AZD1222 and around 25 were given two doses of MenACWY control vaccine. Trial participants were enrolled by age into 18-55, 56-69 and 70-plus year subgroups, with approximately 160, 26 and 62 TCR-sequenced participants respectively.

What the study reported, not specific to this receptor: In the small 56-69-year group, the increase in depth fell short of significance, most likely because of low power. Nearly half of unique spike-specific TCRs reportedly recognized epitopes outside regions mutated in the B.1.351 and B.1.1.7 variants. Spike-specific TCR breadth and depth rose significantly after two AZD1222 doses compared with day 0 and with MenACWY recipients. Most participants were white British and females outnumbered males, and the authors suggested that clonal diversity may have been underestimated. The vaccine-associated CD4 TCRs covered the entire spike protein, and the dominant responses fell in regions 160-218 and 743-854. No day 14 peak-response samples were available, so repertoires were characterized only after the peak T cell response. Only five to seven AZD1222 recipients were SARS-CoV-2 seropositive at baseline, limiting conclusions about previously exposed vaccinees.

The CDR3 regions of human TCRbeta chains were analyzed by immunosequencing. As for how the authors treated the data: Repertoire TCRs were matched against a reference library of SARS-CoV-2-specific TCRs generated with the MIRA antigen-specificity platform. Breadth was defined as the fraction of unique TCRs that were SARS-CoV-2-associated, and depth was defined as the fraction of total T cells that were SARS-CoV-2-associated. Each spike-specific TCR was assigned to its reactive spike region and to a CD4 or CD8 class using the MIRA data. Log10-transformed breadth and depth values were compared by one-way ANOVA with Sidak's multiple comparisons tests. TCRdb re-hosts the immuneACCESS table, in-frame sequences only. Its copies lack some clones; in the studies checked, an unresolved V gene accounts for under half of them, and the cause for the rest is not known. V and J calls and clone size are as listed in that table; D and trimming were resolved from the DNA. Counted in this sample were about 75,000 clones; roughly 88% of them appeared once. 8% to 10% of the sample lies in the top ten.

The sample's time point label is to be understood as: about 28 days (+/-7) after the second vaccine dose. The treatment or condition label corresponds to: meningococcal conjugate vaccine given as trial control. Vaccinee samples came from UK trials COV001 and COV002, including a single-blind randomized controlled phase 2/3 trial of AZD1222 (ChAdOx1 nCoV-19) in healthy adults. For TCRbeta chain sequencing, PBMC samples were collected from trial participants at day 0 and at day 28 after the second dose. Points on this clone: Its antigen is unknown. No qualities accompany the bases; no much larger clone lies one base away.

The germline V end is reduced by 6 bases and the J end by 2 bases; junction bases left unmatched: 3. Including the terminal cysteine and phenylalanine, the CDR3 comprises 14 residues. Of all the DNA, just the CDR3 is kept, 42 bases in frame from base 1. CDR1 and CDR2, looked up from the germline V gene (reference sequence), are LNHDA and SQIVND. The chain links TRBV19 with TRBJ1-5, and 8 junction bases match TRBD1. The sample was peripheral blood, taken 28 days after the second dose of the MenACWY control vaccine. This receptor was obtained from an adult who received the MenACWY meningococcal vaccine as a control. The CDR3 has the sequence CASSPTGGNQPQHF. The nucleotide sequence is TGTGCCAGTAGCCCGACAGGGGGCAATCAGCCCCAGCATTTT.